This T cell receptor (beta chain) was identified in a study of blood T cell repertoires in COVID-19. This CDR3 contains 16 residues. With 5 bases clipped from V and 6 bases from J, the junction kept 11 bases outside the gene matches. Germline-derived CDR1 and CDR2 are LNHDA and SQIVND (reference sequence). Clones were read by immunoSEQ multiplex PCR, and TCRdb kept only the in-frame ones, dropping some. In the table there are over 150,000 clones, around 90% of which are singletons. The sequence was collected from a man aged 55-75 years with COVID-19, enrolled during active disease. This chain links TRBV19 with TRBJ1-5, with 9 bases fitting TRBD1. Input material: peripheral blood. The CDR3 loop reads CASSAQDRGRSQPQHF. The CDR3 DNA follows: TGTGCCAGTAGTGCCCAGGACAGGGGAAGGAGTCAGCCCCAGCATTTT.